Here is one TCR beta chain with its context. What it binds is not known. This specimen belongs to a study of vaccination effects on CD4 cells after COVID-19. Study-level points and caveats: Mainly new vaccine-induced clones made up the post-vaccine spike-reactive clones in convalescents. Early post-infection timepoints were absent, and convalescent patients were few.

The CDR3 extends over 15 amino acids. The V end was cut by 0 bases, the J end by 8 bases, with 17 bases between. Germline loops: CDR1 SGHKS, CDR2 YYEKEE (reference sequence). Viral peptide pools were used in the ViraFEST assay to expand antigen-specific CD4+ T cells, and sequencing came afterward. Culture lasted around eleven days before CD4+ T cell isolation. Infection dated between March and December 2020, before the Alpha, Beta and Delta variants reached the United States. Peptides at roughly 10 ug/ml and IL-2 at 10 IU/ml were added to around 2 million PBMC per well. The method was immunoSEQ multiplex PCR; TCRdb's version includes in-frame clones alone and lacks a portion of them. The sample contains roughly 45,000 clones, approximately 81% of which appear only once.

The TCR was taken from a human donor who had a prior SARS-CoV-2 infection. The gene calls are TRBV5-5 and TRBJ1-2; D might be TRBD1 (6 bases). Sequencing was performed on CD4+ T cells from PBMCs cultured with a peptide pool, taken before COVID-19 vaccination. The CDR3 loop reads CASSLAGRDTRGYTF. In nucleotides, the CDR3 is TGTGCCAGCAGCTTGGCCGGCCGGGACACTAGAGGCTACACCTTC.